Below are 10 T cell receptor beta chains sequenced from a single sample in a study of blood T cell repertoires in COVID-19. Repertoires were generated with immunoSEQ multiplex PCR, while TCRdb's copy carries only in-frame clones and drops some. The sample holds about 80,000 clones, around 81% seen once. The sample was peripheral blood. These receptors all stem from a human donor in a cohort sampled during active COVID-19.

This clone was seen at least ten times. The chain recombines TRBV7-6 with TRBJ2-7, with TRBD1 as a possible D gene (5 bases). The ends were cut back, 0 bases at V and 3 bases at J, with 12 bases in the middle. The V gene's germline CDR1 is SGHVS and CDR2 FNYEAQ. The CDR3 covers 15 residues. CDR3 bases: TGTGCCAGCAGCTTAGCGTCTGGGCAGGGCTACGAGCAGTACTTC. This translates into CASSLASGQGYEQYF.

The chain has TRBV6-4 and TRBJ2-1, with 10 bases lining up with TRBD1. In germline, CDR1 is MRHNA, CDR2 SNTAGT. V dropped 2 bases and J dropped 8; count of bases not matched to a gene: 9. The CDR3 is 16 residues long. The CDR3 reads CASSDTPGQGSDEQFF. CDR3 coding DNA: TGTGCCAGCAGTGACACCCCGGGACAGGGGAGCGATGAGCAGTTCTTC.

CDR3 region: CASSPLIDQPQHF. The CDR3 DNA is TGTGCCAGTAGTCCGCTCATAGATCAGCCCCAGCATTTT. The V and J genes are TRBV19 and TRBJ1-5; no firm D call. The CDR3 spans 13 residues. V lost 5 bases and J lost 5, with 10 bases in between. Germline V lookup: CDR1 LNHDA, CDR2 SQIVND (reference sequence).

The CDR3 DNA reads as TGTGCCTGGAGTGTAGGGGTAGGGGCCAACGTCCTGACTTTC. Translating gives CAWSVGVGANVLTF. The gene calls are TRBV30 and TRBJ2-6; perhaps TRBD1 as D (5 bases). Germline V gives CDR1 GTSNPN, CDR2 SVGIG (reference sequence). This CDR3 has 14 amino acids. V was cut by 0 bases and J by 4 bases, with 7 bases left in between.

This clone has a handful of counts. The gene calls are TRBV27 and TRBJ2-7, with D possibly TRBD2 on 6 matching bases. Trimming pared 6 bases from V and 0 bases from J, leaving 21 bases between. The CDR3 covers 17 residues. Germline V gives CDR1 MNHEY, CDR2 SMNVEV (reference sequence). Here the CDR3 DNA reads TGTGCCAGCAGGGCGAGATTGGGGCGGGACCCCTCCTACGAGCAGTACGTC. Protein sequence: CASRARLGRDPSYEQYV.

The chain carries TRBV27 and TRBJ2-7, with 10 bases that match TRBD1. Germline V lookup: CDR1 MNHEY, CDR2 SMNVEV (reference sequence). The CDR3 contains 14 residues. V trimming: 5 bases; J trimming: 1 base; junction bases outside the gene matches: 2. This CDR3 is CASSRQGASYEQYF. The CDR3 DNA is TGTGCCAGCAGTCGACAGGGGGCTTCCTACGAGCAGTACTTC.

The V and J genes are TRBV6-5 and TRBJ2-1, with D perhaps matching TRBD2 (6 bases). The germline gives CDR1 MNHEY, CDR2 SVGAGI. With 1 base removed from V and 5 bases from J, the gap between germline ends came to 9 bases. This CDR3 has 14 amino acids. The CDR3 sequence is CASSYLRGNNEQFF. The CDR3 DNA reads as TGTGCCAGCAGTTACTTGCGGGGAAACAATGAGCAGTTCTTC.

V is TRBV28 and J is TRBJ1-2; a possible D gene is TRBD1 (6 bases). Trimming took 6 bases from V and 1 from J, leaving 9 bases between them. This CDR3 comprises 13 residues. Germline CDR1 MDHEN, CDR2 SYDVKM. The CDR3 nucleotides read TGTGCCAGCAGGGACAGTAATAACTATGGCTACACCTTC. As protein: CASRDSNNYGYTF.

The V gene is TRBV2, the J gene TRBJ1-5, with 7 bases identical to TRBD1. CDR3 length equals 15 residues. J was trimmed by 3 bases and V by 5 bases; bases with no gene match: 7. Looked up from germline, CDR1 is SNHLY and CDR2 is FYNNEI. The CDR3 protein is CASSSTGAINQPQHF. CDR3 bases: TGTGCCAGCAGTTCTACAGGGGCGATCAATCAGCCCCAGCATTTT.

The chain links TRBV7-2 to TRBJ2-1, with TRBD2 matching 11 bases. This CDR3 is 16 amino acids long. Germline V gives CDR1 SGHTA, CDR2 FQGNSA. J gave up 4 bases and V 1 base, and 3 bases lay outside the gene matches. The CDR3: CASSLGGTSGYNEQFF. Written as DNA, the CDR3 is TGTGCCAGCAGCTTAGGGGGGACTAGCGGATACAATGAGCAGTTCTTC.